This entry features one T cell receptor beta chain sequence. Its matching antigen is unknown. Produced via immunoSEQ multiplex PCR; TCRdb's table is partial and in-frame only. Among some 9,600 clones listed, under 80% were seen once. CDR1 and CDR2 (germline): SNHLY, FYNNEI. The V and J ends lost 9 bases and 7 bases, in that order; junction bases with no gene match: 6. The CDR3 sequence is 12 residues long. The data belong to a study of chemoradiotherapy in HPV16-positive cancers. For the study at large: Candidate HPV-specific clones and shared TCR motifs came from a couple of HPV16-positive patients.

Study-wide findings and caveats: In HPV16-positive patients, HPV-responsive T-cell expansion tracked better recurrence-free survival. Candidate HPV-specific clones and E7-related TCR motifs grew in tumor during treatment.

This specimen was collected from a patient who underwent chemoradiotherapy. The sequence derives from a human donor with HPV-associated anogenital cancer. This chain joins TRBV2 and TRBJ1-2; 9 bases align to TRBD1. For the CDR3, the DNA is TGTGCCAGAGAACAGGGGGCGATTGGCTACACCTTC. Translated, it gives CAREQGAIGYTF. Based on the CDR3 plus reference TRBV2 and TRBJ1-2, the full variable domain is EPEVTQTPSHQVTQMGQEVILRCVPISNHLYFYWYRQILGQKVEFLVSFYNNEISEKSEIFDDQFSVERPDGSNFTLKIRSTKLEDSAMYFCAREQGAIGYTFGSGTRLTVV.